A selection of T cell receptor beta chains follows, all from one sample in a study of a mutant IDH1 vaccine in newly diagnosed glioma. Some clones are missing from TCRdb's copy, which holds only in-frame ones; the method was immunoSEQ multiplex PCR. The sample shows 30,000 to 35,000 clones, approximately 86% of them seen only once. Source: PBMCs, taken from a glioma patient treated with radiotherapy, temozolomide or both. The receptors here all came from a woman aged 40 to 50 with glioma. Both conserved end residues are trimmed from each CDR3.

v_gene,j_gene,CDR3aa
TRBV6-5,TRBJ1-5,ASSQTGAVNQPQH
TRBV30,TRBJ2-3,AWSEGSGSTDTQY
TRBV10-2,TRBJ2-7,ASRQREGFGQY
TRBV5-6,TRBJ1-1,ASRWLGGITEAF
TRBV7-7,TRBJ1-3,ASSLRGTGTPGNTIY
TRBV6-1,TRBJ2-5,ASSELAGGQETQY
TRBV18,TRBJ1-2,ASSPLPERNYGYT
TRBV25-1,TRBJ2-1,ASSLQGALNEQF
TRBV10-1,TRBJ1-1,AGVGQGNTEAF
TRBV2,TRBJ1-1,ASSEDRVNTEAF
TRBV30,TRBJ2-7,AWSGTSGRPPLVEQY
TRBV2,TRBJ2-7,ASSEAVDRGLYEQY
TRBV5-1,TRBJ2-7,ASSWGGTSGYEQY
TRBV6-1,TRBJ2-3,ASGWADLTDTQY
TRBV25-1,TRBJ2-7,ASSERQGAIYEQY
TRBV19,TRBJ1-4,ASSPTGGPGKLF
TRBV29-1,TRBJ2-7,SVVLASTYEQY
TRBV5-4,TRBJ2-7,ASSPRTGGAEQY
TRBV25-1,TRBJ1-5,ASSEGVNQPQH
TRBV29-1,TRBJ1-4,SHSGGPGEKLF
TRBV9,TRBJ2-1,ASSLAGGRRNEQF
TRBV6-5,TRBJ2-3,ASSLALAGDTHTQY
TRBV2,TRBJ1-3,ASSEIDRTGNTIY
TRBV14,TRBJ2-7,ASSQDGLYEQY
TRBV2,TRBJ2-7,ASSRQSYEQY
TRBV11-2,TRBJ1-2,ASSLGPGGDGYT
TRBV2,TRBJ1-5,ASSGDVGQPQH
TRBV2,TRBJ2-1,ASTYQGYNEQF
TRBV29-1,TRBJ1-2,SVVTTGSPSSGYT
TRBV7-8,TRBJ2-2,ASSLVWNTGELF
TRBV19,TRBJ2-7,ASSASTGSYEQY
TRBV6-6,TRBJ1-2,ASSYSTGDYGYT
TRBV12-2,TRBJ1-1,ASRLVGSSTGLRIGPNTEAF
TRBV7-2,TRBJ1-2,ASSLGAPSGYT
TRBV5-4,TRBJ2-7,ASSLGQGQGAYEQY
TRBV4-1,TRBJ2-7,ASSQLAGGPYEQY